This T cell receptor (beta chain) appears in the sequencing data of a study of blood T cell repertoires in COVID-19. Clones were read by immunoSEQ multiplex PCR, and TCRdb kept only the in-frame ones, dropping some. This repertoire shows 250,000 to 300,000 clones, around 90% found once; its top ten account for 2.3%. CDR1 is LNHDA, CDR2 SQIVND, per germline (reference sequence). The V end was cut by 3 bases, the J end by 4 bases, with 13 bases between. There are 14 residues in the CDR3. Recruitment covered over 20 US areas and drew participants whose ages spanned roughly 18 to 100 years. Participants' reported clinical history set cohort assignment.

This sequence was found in a woman aged 35 to 49 with acute COVID-19. The specimen sequenced was PBMCs or T cells enriched from blood (not recorded which). J is TRBJ2-7 and V is TRBV19, with D possibly TRBD1 on 5 matching bases. Written as DNA, the CDR3 is TGTGCCAGTAGTATGCTCTCAGGGTCATACGAGCAGTACTTC. Amino acids: CASSMLSGSYEQYF.